This T cell receptor beta chain is drawn from a study of regulatory T cells in long-lasting Graves disease. Sample time point: newly diagnosed GD, antithyroid drugs for less than 3 months. The authors made the TCR library using RNA they extracted from PBMCs. Investigators prepared the TCR beta libraries by applying iRepertoire HTBI primers and Arm-PCR of CDR3 regions. Each CDR3 protein gets one entry after TCRdb re-called the multiplex PCR reads with MiXCR. The sample holds some 250,000 distinct CDR3 sequences; roughly 18% are singletons and the top ten take around 20%. This clonotype was seen many times. The ends were cut back, 7 bases at V and 1 base at J, with 7 bases in the middle. Germline assignment: CDR1 KGHDR and CDR2 SFDVKD. The CDR3 length is 13 residues.

This chain connects TRBV24-1 to TRBJ2-1; TRBD2 might be the D (5 bases). Sequences were derived from peripheral blood mononuclear cells (PBMCs), sampled at new diagnosis, from a patient treated with antithyroid drugs. The receptor comes from a female donor with Graves disease. The CDR3 is CATRGGSYNEQFF. The CDR3 coding sequence is TGTGCCACCAGGGGCGGGTCCTACAATGAGCAGTTCTTC.